Following are 17 T cell receptor beta chains from one sample sequenced in a study of cytomegalovirus exposure and HLA in healthy donors. PCR used 60 Vbeta primers and 13 Jbeta primers. Assay: immunoSEQ multiplex PCR; the TCRdb copy retains only in-frame clones and omits some. The table lists 100,000 to 150,000 clones, approximately 80% of them singletons. The sequencing input was PBMCs. Receptors were obtained from a man aged 25-45 years in good health and CMV-seronegative.

This chain uses TRBV13 with TRBJ2-2; tentative D call: TRBD2 (5 bases). CDR3 length: 16 residues. The V end was cut by 1 base, the J end by 4 bases, with 13 bases between. Germline V gives CDR1 PRHDT, CDR2 FYEKMQ (reference sequence). The chain's CDR3 is CASSLVEGWGTGELFF. CDR3 sequence (DNA): TGTGCCAGCAGCTTAGTTGAGGGCTGGGGCACCGGGGAGCTGTTTTTT. The variable domain in full, with the rest retrieved from reference TRBV13 and TRBJ2-2, is AAGVIQSPRHLIKEKRETATLKCYPIPRHDTVYWYQQGPGQDPQFLISFYEKMQSDKGSIPDRFSAQQFSDYHSELNMSSLELGDSALYFCASSLVEGWGTGELFFGEGSRLTVL.

The rearrangement links TRBV7-9 to TRBJ2-2; D gene uncertain. The CDR3 consists of 12 residues. V gave up 5 bases and J gave up 6 bases, with 7 bases separating them. CDR1 and CDR2 from the germline V gene are SEHNR and FQNEAQ (reference sequence). CDR3 sequence: CASSLMSGELFF. CDR3 in DNA: TGTGCCAGCAGCCTAATGTCCGGGGAGCTGTTTTTT.

The chain carries TRBV4-1 and TRBJ2-7, with TRBD2 matching over 7 bases. After removal of 0 bases from V and 5 bases from J, the junction contained 22 bases not matched to a gene. CDR1 and CDR2 (germline): MGHRA, YSYEKL. CDR3 length: 20 amino acids. The CDR3 DNA reads TGCGCCAGCAGCCAAGAGGGGTGGTCAGGCGGGGGAGCACATAGCGACGAGCAGTACTTC. Its protein product is CASSQEGWSGGGAHSDEQYF.

This clone is a singleton in its sample. The rearrangement joins TRBV15 to TRBJ1-5, with D uncertain. CDR1 and CDR2 (germline): LNHNV, YYDKDF (reference sequence). Trimming stripped 0 bases from V and 0 bases from J, with 15 bases between. This CDR3 is 18 amino acids long. The CDR3 nucleotides are TGTGCCACCAGCAGAGATCTAGTCCACGACCTTAGCAATCAGCCCCAGCATTTT. Its translation is CATSRDLVHDLSNQPQHF.

This rearrangement joins TRBV4-1 to TRBJ1-5, with D maybe TRBD1 (6 bases). The V and J ends lost 0 bases and 6 bases respectively, with 12 bases between them. Per the germline V gene, CDR1 is MGHRA and CDR2 is YSYEKL. The CDR3 is made up of 15 amino acids. CDR3 residues: CASSQDMGAGQPQHF. As DNA, the CDR3 is TGCGCCAGCAGCCAAGATATGGGGGCCGGTCAGCCCCAGCATTTT.

The chain links TRBV7-2 to TRBJ2-5; 8 positions match TRBD1. Germline V gene sequence: CDR1 SGHTA, CDR2 FQGNSA. V was clipped by 5 bases and J by 1 base; unmatched bases: 6. The CDR3 is made up of 15 amino acids. CDR3 protein: CASSRRTGGQETQYF. CDR3 sequence (DNA): TGTGCCAGCAGCCGCAGAACAGGGGGCCAAGAGACCCAGTACTTC.

This clone was detected a few times. The V and J genes are TRBV13 and TRBJ1-1; D is possibly TRBD1 (5 bases). Germline CDR1 is PRHDT and CDR2 is FYEKMQ (reference sequence). Between the trimmed V and J ends, which lost 4 bases and 0 bases, there was a span of 18 bases. There are 17 residues in the CDR3. The CDR3 loop is CASSYSSMTALNTEAFF. DNA of the CDR3: TGTGCCAGCAGCTACTCCTCTATGACAGCGTTGAACACTGAAGCTTTCTTT.

The chain couples TRBV6-5 to TRBJ2-7, with TRBD1 matching 10 bases. V was clipped by 5 bases and J by 5 bases; unmatched bases: 6. The germline CDR1 and CDR2 sequences are MNHEY and SVGAGI. The CDR3 length is 14 residues. CDR3 nucleotides: TGTGCCAGCAGTCCCCGACAGGGGGCCCACGAGCAGTACTTC. Translated, it gives CASSPRQGAHEQYF.

This clone was picked up one time. The chain has TRBV5-1 and TRBJ1-2; the match to TRBD1 covers 10 bases. Germline V CDR1 and CDR2: SGHRS, YFSETQ. V dropped 4 bases and J dropped 5; count of bases not matched to a gene: 11. This CDR3 comprises 16 residues. The CDR3, as DNA: TGCGCCAGCAGCCCATCTCGGATGGGACAGGGGTATGGCTACACCTTC. As protein: CASSPSRMGQGYGYTF.

The rearrangement links TRBV6-5 to TRBJ1-1; 8 positions agree with TRBD1. Per the germline V gene, CDR1 is MNHEY and CDR2 is SVGAGI. The trim removed 2 bases at V and 0 bases at J, leaving 2 bases unmatched. The CDR3 sequence is 15 residues long. The CDR3 sequence: CASSYGTGVNTEAFF. In DNA, the CDR3 is TGTGCCAGCAGTTACGGGACAGGAGTGAACACTGAAGCTTTCTTT.

The chain couples TRBV5-4 to TRBJ1-2; a weak D match, TRBD1 (6 bases). The V and J ends lost 4 bases and 8 bases respectively, with 18 bases between them. The CDR3 runs 14 residues. Per the germline V gene, CDR1 is SGHNT and CDR2 is YYREEE (reference sequence). DNA of the CDR3: TGTGCCAGCAGCCCGAGGGGGACCGTCGGCGGCTACACCTTC. As protein: CASSPRGTVGGYTF.

The chain couples TRBV2 to TRBJ2-5; possible D gene TRBD2, 6 bases. Trimming left V 4 bases short and J 0 bases short, with 9 bases between. Germline V gene data show CDR1 as SNHLY and CDR2 as FYNNEI. CDR3 size: 14 residues. The CDR3: CASSASVYQETQYF. The CDR3, as DNA: TGTGCCAGCAGTGCTAGCGTTTACCAAGAGACCCAGTACTTC. The full variable domain, completed using reference TRBV2 and TRBJ2-5, is EPEVTQTPSHQVTQMGQEVILRCVPISNHLYFYWYRQILGQKVEFLVSFYNNEISEKSEIFDDQFSVERPDGSNFTLKIRSTKLEDSAMYFCASSASVYQETQYFGPGTRLLVL.

The gene calls are TRBV20-1 and TRBJ2-4, with D uncertain. Per germline, CDR1 DFQATT and CDR2 SNEGSKA (reference sequence). This CDR3 is 10 amino acids long. Trimming pared 7 bases from V and 7 bases from J, leaving 8 bases between. Here the CDR3 reads CSVSLNIQYF. CDR3 coding DNA: TGCAGTGTTTCGTTGAACATTCAGTACTTC.

The chain is built from TRBV27 and TRBJ2-3; TRBD2 matches at 10 bases. Germline loops: CDR1 MNHEY, CDR2 SMNVEV (reference sequence). Losses at the gene ends were 3 bases for V and 0 bases for J; bases not matched to a gene: 3. The CDR3 totals 16 residues. CDR3 loop: CASSFLLAGSTDTQYF. The CDR3 nucleotides read TGTGCCAGCAGTTTTTTACTAGCGGGGAGCACAGATACGCAGTATTTT.

As regards this clone: This sample includes further DNA sequences coding for the same CDR3. The chain combines TRBV19 with TRBJ1-1, with D maybe TRBD1 (5 bases). V lost 5 bases and J lost 8, with 6 bases in between. Germline V CDR1 and CDR2: LNHDA, SQIVND (reference sequence). The CDR3 totals 10 residues. The CDR3 protein is CASSRGEAFF. The CDR3 DNA reads as TGTGCCAGTAGTCGGGGGGAAGCTTTCTTT.

V is TRBV7-3 and J is TRBJ2-3; 8 bases match TRBD2. J lost 5 bases, V lost 0 bases, and 4 bases had no gene match. Per germline, CDR1 SGHTA and CDR2 FQGTGA. The CDR3 consists of 15 residues. CDR3 sequence reads: CASSLTSGVGDTQYF. In nucleotides, the CDR3 is TGTGCCAGCAGCTTAACTAGCGGGGTGGGAGATACGCAGTATTTT.

This chain links TRBV18 with TRBJ1-1; D not certain. The CDR3 consists of 16 residues. The V end lost 5 bases, the J end lost 5 bases, and 21 bases lay between the germline ends. Germline V CDR1 and CDR2: KGHSH, LQKENI. CDR3 region: CASSRRPSGDRTEAFF. CDR3 DNA: TGTGCCAGCTCAAGAAGGCCCTCCGGGGATCGGACTGAAGCTTTCTTT. Full variable domain (missing parts from reference TRBV18 and TRBJ1-1): NAGVMQNPRHLVRRRGQEARLRCSPMKGHSHVYWYRQLPEEGLKFMVYLQKENIIDESGMPKERFSAEFPKEGPSILRIQQVVRGDSAAYFCASSRRPSGDRTEAFFGQGTRLTVV.